This is a list of T cell receptor beta chains from one sample in a study of STAT3 mutations in large granular lymphocyte leukemia. The assay was immunoSEQ multiplex PCR, and TCRdb's table has in-frame clones only and misses some. The data contain more than 10,000 clones, approximately 84% of them singletons. Material: peripheral blood mononuclear cells. The receptors originated from a man in his 60s with T-cell large granular lymphocyte leukemia. Some clones in this sample may be carry-over from other donors' samples. Each CDR3 is given with its conserved first and last residue. D genes are given only for firm matches. Size is omitted from some rows. Given values are once, few, many or a class for expanded clones.

clone size	V gene	D gene	J gene	CDR3 DNA	CDR3 protein
.	TRBV19	.	TRBJ1-3	TGTGCCAGTACCGGCGGGAGGACCTGGCTCGGAAACACCATATATTTT	CASTGGRTWLGNTIYF
once	TRBV6-5	.	TRBJ1-1	TGTGGAGCGGGACCCACCGGACGCACTGAAGCTTTCTTT	CGAGPTGRTEAFF
.	TRBV18	.	TRBJ1-1	TGTGCCAGCTCACTCTCAGATACTGAAGCTTTCTTT	CASSLSDTEAFF
.	TRBV7-2	.	TRBJ2-3	TGTGCCAGCAGCTTAGGGGTCTCTTTGGGGGATACGCAGTATTTT	CASSLGVSLGDTQYF
.	TRBV25-1	TRBD1	TRBJ2-1	TGTGCCAGCAGTGCCCCACAGGACAGGTCCTACAATGAGCAGTTCTTC	CASSAPQDRSYNEQFF
once	TRBV14	.	TRBJ1-1	TGTGCCAGCAGCCAGGCAGTCAACACTGAAGCTTTCTTT	CASSQAVNTEAFF
.	TRBV29-1	.	TRBJ2-2	TGCAGCGTTAGGTGGACTACCCCCGGGGAGCTGTTTTTT	CSVRWTTPGELFF
.	TRBV18	.	TRBJ1-5	TGTGCCAGCTCACCACCGGGCAGGGGAATCAATCAGCCCCAGCATTTT	CASSPPGRGINQPQHF
.	TRBV7-2	.	TRBJ2-7	TGTGCCAGCAGCTCCCCCTTCTCCGAGCAGTACTTC	CASSSPFSEQYF
.	TRBV5-6	TRBD2	TRBJ2-1	TGTGCCAGCAGCTTTCCCCTAGCGGGGGTCAATGAGCAGTTCTTC	CASSFPLAGVNEQFF
.	TRBV10-3	.	TRBJ1-2	TGTGCCATCAGTGAACGCGGGGGGGACTATGGCTACACCTTC	CAISERGGDYGYTF
.	TRBV7-9	TRBD1	TRBJ2-5	TGTGCCAGCAGCTTTACAGGGGGAGAGACCCAGTACTTC	CASSFTGGETQYF